This TCR beta chain emerged from a study of blood T cell repertoires in COVID-19. The sample holds one count of this clone. Participants were aged about 18 to 100 years, lived in some 23 US areas, and enrolled virtually. Cohort allocation depended upon clinical history that participants reported. The recovered donors of Cohort 3 showed two negative PCRs, clearance, or symptom resolution. Germline CDR1 SGDLS, CDR2 YYNGEE. This CDR3 has 15 amino acids. J lost 5 bases, V lost 3 bases, and 5 bases had no gene match. In the study's own analysis: From reference gene primer amplification, estimates of nucleated cell counts were derived. Assay used: immunoSEQ multiplex PCR; TCRdb lists only in-frame clones, some missing. V, J and clone size were drawn from that table, and D and trimming were deduced from the DNA. Found here are around 470,000 clones, about 90% of them singletons; the top ten hold about 0.63%.

The specimen was PBMCs or T cells enriched from blood (not recorded which). The chain links TRBV9 to TRBJ2-2, with TRBD1 identical over 9 bases. The TCR sequence derives from a young man who had recovered from COVID-19. The CDR3 reads CASSGGTGRTGELFF. For the CDR3, the DNA is TGTGCCAGCAGCGGAGGGACAGGGAGGACCGGGGAGCTGTTTTTT.